Described below is a single TCR beta chain sequence and its context. The antigen is not known. This sample is part of a study of cytomegalovirus exposure and HLA in healthy donors. Study-level results: One variant, a missense change in DCLRE1C, was linked in a later analysis to TCR beta V- and J-gene trimming. CMV serostatus was the sole immune exposure information available. High sensitivity and specificity were reportedly achieved when the classifier diagnosed cytomegalovirus status.

CDR3 length: 14 residues. CDR1 MNHNS and CDR2 SASEGT come from the germline V gene. V shed 6 bases and J shed 6 bases, with 14 bases lying between them. Amplification used 60 Vbeta primers and 13 Jbeta primers. TCRdb's table, derived via immunoSEQ multiplex PCR, lists solely in-frame clones and lacks some. The top ten hold around 6.6% of the sample, which has more than 85,000 clones, roughly 80% seen once. The J gene is TRBJ1-4, the V gene TRBV6-1; possibly TRBD1 for D (5 bases). The sequenced sample was PBMCs. The TCR originated in a man under 40 in good health and CMV-seropositive. As DNA, the CDR3 is TGTGCCAGCAGCTCGACAGCCAGTCATGAAAAACTGTTTTTT. This codes for CASSSTASHEKLFF.